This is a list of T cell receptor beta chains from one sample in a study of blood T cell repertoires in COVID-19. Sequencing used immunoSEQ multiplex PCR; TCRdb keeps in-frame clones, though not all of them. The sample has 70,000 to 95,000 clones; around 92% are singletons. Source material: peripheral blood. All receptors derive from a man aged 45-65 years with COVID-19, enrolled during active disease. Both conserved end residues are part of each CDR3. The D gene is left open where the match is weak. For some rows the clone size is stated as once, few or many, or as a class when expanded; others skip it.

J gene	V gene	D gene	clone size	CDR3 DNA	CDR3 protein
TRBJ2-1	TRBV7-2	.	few	TGTGCCAGCAGCCCGACTAGAGTCTCCTACAATGAGCAGTTCTTC	CASSPTRVSYNEQFF
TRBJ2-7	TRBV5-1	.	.	TGCGCCAGCAGTCGGGACACCTCCTCTGAGCAGTACTTC	CASSRDTSSEQYF
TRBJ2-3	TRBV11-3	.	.	TGTGCCAGCAGCTTAGTTCCCAGTACGCAGTATTTT	CASSLVPSTQYF
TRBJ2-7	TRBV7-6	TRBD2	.	TGTGCCAGCAGCAGGCGGGGGGGCCATAACGAGCAGTACTTC	CASSRRGGHNEQYF
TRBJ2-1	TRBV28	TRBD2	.	TGTGCCAGTATACTAGCGGGGGGGCCCCACAATGAGCAGTTCTTC	CASILAGGPHNEQFF
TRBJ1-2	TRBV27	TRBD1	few	TGTGCCAGCAGTCACGGATCGGGACAGGGGGACTATGGCTACACCTTC	CASSHGSGQGDYGYTF
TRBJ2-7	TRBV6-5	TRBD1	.	TGTGCCAGCAGTTATGGGACAGGGATGTACGAGCAGTACTTC	CASSYGTGMYEQYF
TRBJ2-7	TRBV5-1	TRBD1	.	TGCGCCAGCAGCTTGGAGGACAGGGGAGGGTCAAAGTACTTC	CASSLEDRGGSKYF
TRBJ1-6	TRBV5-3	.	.	TGTGCCAGAAGCTGCCGGGGAGTTAATTCACCCCTCCACTTT	CARSCRGVNSPLHF
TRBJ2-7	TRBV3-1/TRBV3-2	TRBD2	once	TGTGCCAGCAGCCTCGGGACTAGCGGGGGGGTCCTGTACTTC	CASSLGTSGGVLYF
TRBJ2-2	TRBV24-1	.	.	TGTGCCACCAGTGATGCTGCCAGGGGACCGGGCACCGGGGAGCTGTTTTTT	CATSDAARGPGTGELFF
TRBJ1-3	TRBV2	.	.	TGTGCCAGCAGTGACAGGTTCTCTGGAAACACCATATATTTT	CASSDRFSGNTIYF
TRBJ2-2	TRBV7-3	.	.	TGTGCCAGCAGTACCCAGGGGCTAGCTGGCGGGGAGCTGTTTTTT	CASSTQGLAGGELFF
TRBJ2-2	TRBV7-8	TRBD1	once	TGTGCCAGCAGCTTAGGGACAGGCACCGGGGAGCTGTTTTTT	CASSLGTGTGELFF
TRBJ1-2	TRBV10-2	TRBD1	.	TGCGCCAGCAGTATCGCAGGGACAGGCTATGGCTACACCTTC	CASSIAGTGYGYTF
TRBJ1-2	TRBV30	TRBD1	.	TGTGCCTGGAGTGCCCACAGGGGTTTAGAAGGCTACACCTTC	CAWSAHRGLEGYTF
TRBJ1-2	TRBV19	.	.	TGTGCCAGTAGTATGGAGGGGTATGGCTACACCTTC	CASSMEGYGYTF
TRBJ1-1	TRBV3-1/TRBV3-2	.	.	TGTGCCAGCAGCCTAGGGGGACCCGAACTCGGGGCTTTCTTT	CASSLGGPELGAFF
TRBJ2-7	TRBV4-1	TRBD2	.	TGCGCCAGCAGCCAAGCGTCTAGCGGGGGGACCTACGAGCAGTACTTC	CASSQASSGGTYEQYF
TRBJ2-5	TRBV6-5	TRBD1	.	TGTGCCAGCAGTTACGCGTTGGGACAGCAAGAGACCCAGTACTTC	CASSYALGQQETQYF
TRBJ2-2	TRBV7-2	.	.	TGTGCCAGCAGCTTAGCGGGGGGGGCGCTGTTTTTT	CASSLAGGALFF
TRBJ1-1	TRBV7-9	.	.	TGTGCCAGCAGCTCAGACAGGTTCCTGAACACTGAAGCTTTCTTT	CASSSDRFLNTEAFF
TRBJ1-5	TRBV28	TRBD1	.	TGTGCCAGCAAAAGGACAGGGTTGATTCAGCCCCAGCATTTT	CASKRTGLIQPQHF
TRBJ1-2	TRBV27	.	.	TGTGCCAGCTCCCCTTGGCCCCCATTACGATCCTATGGCTACACCTTC	CASSPWPPLRSYGYTF
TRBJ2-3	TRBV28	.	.	TGTGCCAGCAGTTCCCCCCGGGGGGCGACATCTAGCACAGATACGCAGTATTTT	CASSSPRGATSSTDTQYF
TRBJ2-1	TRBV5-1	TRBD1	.	TGCGCCAGCAGCCCAAGACAGGGGACCAATGAGCAGTTCTTC	CASSPRQGTNEQFF
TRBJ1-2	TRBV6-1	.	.	TGTGCCAGCAGTGAGTCAGGCTATGGCTACACCTTC	CASSESGYGYTF
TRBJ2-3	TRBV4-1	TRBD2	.	TGCGCCAGCAGTCGCGGGGGGGTGAGCACAGATACGCAGTATTTT	CASSRGGVSTDTQYF
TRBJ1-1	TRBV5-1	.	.	TGCGCCAGCAGCTTGGTCACAGGGACCGGTAGCACTGAAGCTTTCTTT	CASSLVTGTGSTEAFF
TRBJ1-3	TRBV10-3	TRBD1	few	TGTGCCATCAGTGAGGGTGAGGCCAGGGGGAAGAGCTCTGGAAACACCATATATTTT	CAISEGEARGKSSGNTIYF
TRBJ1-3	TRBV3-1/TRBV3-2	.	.	TGTGCCAGCAGCCAAGATGAGGGGGGGGCTTCCGCCACCTCTGGAAACACCATATATTTT	CASSQDEGGASATSGNTIYF
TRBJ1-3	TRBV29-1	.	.	TGCAGCGTTGCTGAGGGCCCTGGAAACACCATATATTTT	CSVAEGPGNTIYF
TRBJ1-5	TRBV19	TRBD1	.	TGTGCCAGTAGAGACAGGGGAGGGCGGGATAGCAATCAGCCCCAGCATTTT	CASRDRGGRDSNQPQHF
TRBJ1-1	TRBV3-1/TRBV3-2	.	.	TGTGCCAGCAGCGCGTTTGACAGGAACACTGAAGCTTTCTTT	CASSAFDRNTEAFF
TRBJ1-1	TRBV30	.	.	TGTGCCTGGCATGAGGAAGAGGCTGAAGCTTTCTTT	CAWHEEEAEAFF
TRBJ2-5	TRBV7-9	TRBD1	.	TGTGCCAGCAGCTTTTCACAGGGGCAGACCCAGTACTTC	CASSFSQGQTQYF
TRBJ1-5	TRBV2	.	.	TGTGCCAGCAGTGAGGGCCAGACCAGCAATCAGCCCCAGCATTTT	CASSEGQTSNQPQHF
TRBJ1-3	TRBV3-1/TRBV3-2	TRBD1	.	TGTGCCAGCAGCCCGGAACACAGAACGACAGGGACTGGAAACACCATATATTTT	CASSPEHRTTGTGNTIYF
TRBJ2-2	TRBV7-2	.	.	TGTGCCAGCAGGAGGGAACCGATCACCGGGGAGCTGTTTTTT	CASRREPITGELFF
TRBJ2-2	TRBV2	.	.	TGTGCCAGCAGTGAATGGGCTCCAGGTGACACCGGGGAGCTGTTTTTT	CASSEWAPGDTGELFF
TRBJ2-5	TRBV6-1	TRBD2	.	TGTGCCAGCAGTGAAGGGGCTAGCGGGCTCATACTAACCTCCCAAGAGACCCAGTACTTC	CASSEGASGLILTSQETQYF
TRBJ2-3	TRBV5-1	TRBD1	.	TGCGCCAGCAGCCGTCCCGGGACAGGGCGGGGCACAGATACGCAGTATTTT	CASSRPGTGRGTDTQYF
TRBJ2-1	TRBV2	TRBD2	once	TGTGCCAGCAGTGCGCCTGGTGGTAGCGGGGGACCTGGCTCCTACAATGAGCAGTTCTTC	CASSAPGGSGGPGSYNEQFF
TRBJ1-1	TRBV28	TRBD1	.	TGTGCCAGCAGTTTGGTCGGGACAGGGAACATGAACACTGAAGCTTTCTTT	CASSLVGTGNMNTEAFF
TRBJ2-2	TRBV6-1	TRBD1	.	TGTGCCAGCAGTGAAAATTATGGGACAGGGGTTCGCGGGGAGCTGTTTTTT	CASSENYGTGVRGELFF
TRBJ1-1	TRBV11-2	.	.	TGTGCCAGCAGCTTGACACCGTACACTGAAGCTTTCTTT	CASSLTPYTEAFF
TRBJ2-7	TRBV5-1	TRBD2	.	TGCGCCAGCGGAGCGGGGGGGGTCTACGAGCAGTACTTC	CASGAGGVYEQYF
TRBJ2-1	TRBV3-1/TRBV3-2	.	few	TGTGCCAGCAGCCAAGATAGTCAGGGTTACAATGAGCAGTTCTTC	CASSQDSQGYNEQFF
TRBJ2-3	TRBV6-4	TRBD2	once	TGTGCCAGCTCCCGGACTAGCGGGGACACAGATACGCAGTATTTT	CASSRTSGDTDTQYF